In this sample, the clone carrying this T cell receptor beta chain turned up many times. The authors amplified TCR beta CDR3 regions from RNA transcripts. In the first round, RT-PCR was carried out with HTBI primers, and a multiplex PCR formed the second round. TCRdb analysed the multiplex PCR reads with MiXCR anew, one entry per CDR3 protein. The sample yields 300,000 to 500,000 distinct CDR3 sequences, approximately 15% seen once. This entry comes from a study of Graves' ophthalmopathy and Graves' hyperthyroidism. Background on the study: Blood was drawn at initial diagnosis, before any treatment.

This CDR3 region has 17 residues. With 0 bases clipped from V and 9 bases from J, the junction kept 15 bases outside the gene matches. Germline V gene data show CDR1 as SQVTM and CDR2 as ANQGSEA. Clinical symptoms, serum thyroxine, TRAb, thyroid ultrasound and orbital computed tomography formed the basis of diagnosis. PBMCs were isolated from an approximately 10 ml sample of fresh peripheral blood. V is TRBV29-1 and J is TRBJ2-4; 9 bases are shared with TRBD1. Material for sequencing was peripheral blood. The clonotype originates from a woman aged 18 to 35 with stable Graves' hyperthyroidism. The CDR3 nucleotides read TGCAGCGTTGAAGATCACAGGGGGCCCTTCTTGGTTGGCATTCAGTACTTC. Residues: CSVEDHRGPFLVGIQYF.